This record covers a single TCR beta chain. Its specificity is unknown. This record comes from a study of persistence of HIV-infected CD4 T cells. Broader study findings: TCR oligoclonality correlated with proviral oligoclonality in the same sorted populations.

The V segment lost 7 bases and the J segment 5 bases; nucleotides outside the gene matches: 11. The CDR3 totals 15 residues. Germline V gene sequence: CDR1 LNHDA, CDR2 SQIVND (reference sequence). The libraries were made with immunoSEQ version 4 in survey mode. Sequencing was performed with immunoSEQ multiplex PCR; in TCRdb, only in-frame clones are kept and a portion is missing. The sample contains under 40,000 clones, roughly 70% of which appear only once. Overlapping HIV-1 Gag 15-mer peptides at roughly 1 ug per peptide per mL were used. Sorting selected CD4+ T cells upregulating both CD40 ligand and CD69. Adults with HIV-1 started suppressive ART while chronically infected. Inclusion required CMV-positive serology and CD4+ counts above 400 cells/uL.

V usage is TRBV19 and J usage is TRBJ1-1, with TRBD1 matching over 9 bases. The TCR sequence derives from an adult man with HIV who was CMV-seropositive. The starting material was CD4+ T cells sorted from PBMCs after roughly 20-hour stimulation, obtained from a patient who received antiretroviral therapy. The CDR3 DNA follows: TGTGCCAGTAACCCCCTTACAGGGGGCGGAACTGAAGCTTTCTTT. Its protein product is CASNPLTGGGTEAFF. Based on the CDR3 plus reference TRBV19 and TRBJ1-1, the full variable domain is DGGITQSPKYLFRKEGQNVTLSCEQNLNHDAMYWYRQDPGQGLRLIYYSQIVNDFQKGDIAEGYSVSREKKESFPLTVTSAQKNPTAFYLCASNPLTGGGTEAFFGQGTRLTVV.